This T cell receptor beta chain was observed in a study of shared clonotypes between healthy human individuals. Study-level findings and limits: It was the non-shared clonotypes that had lower generation probabilities than clonotypes shared by all four donors. In general, naive subsets displayed greater estimated richness than memory subsets did.

Deep level was the assay's run setting. In the sorted-subset replicate PCRs, around 0.2 ug DNA, around 30,000 T cell genomes, was used. Clones were read by immunoSEQ multiplex PCR, and TCRdb kept only the in-frame ones, dropping some. This table has 550,000 to 750,000 clones, roughly 95% appearing once. To note about this clone: Its target is not known.

V dropped 1 base and J dropped 5 bases, with 14 bases sitting between them. This CDR3 has 15 amino acids. Germline V CDR1 and CDR2: MGHRA, YSYEKL. CD45RO-negative, CCR7-selected cells formed the naive CD8 fraction, which excluded terminally differentiated effector memory CD45RA+ cells. V gene TRBV4-1 combines with J gene TRBJ2-5; D not certain. The source is a young woman in good health. The sequenced sample consisted of naive CD8+ T cells sorted from blood. CDR3 region: CASSQVLRVGETQYF. The CDR3, as DNA: TGCGCCAGCAGCCAAGTACTTCGGGTGGGGGAGACCCAGTACTTC.